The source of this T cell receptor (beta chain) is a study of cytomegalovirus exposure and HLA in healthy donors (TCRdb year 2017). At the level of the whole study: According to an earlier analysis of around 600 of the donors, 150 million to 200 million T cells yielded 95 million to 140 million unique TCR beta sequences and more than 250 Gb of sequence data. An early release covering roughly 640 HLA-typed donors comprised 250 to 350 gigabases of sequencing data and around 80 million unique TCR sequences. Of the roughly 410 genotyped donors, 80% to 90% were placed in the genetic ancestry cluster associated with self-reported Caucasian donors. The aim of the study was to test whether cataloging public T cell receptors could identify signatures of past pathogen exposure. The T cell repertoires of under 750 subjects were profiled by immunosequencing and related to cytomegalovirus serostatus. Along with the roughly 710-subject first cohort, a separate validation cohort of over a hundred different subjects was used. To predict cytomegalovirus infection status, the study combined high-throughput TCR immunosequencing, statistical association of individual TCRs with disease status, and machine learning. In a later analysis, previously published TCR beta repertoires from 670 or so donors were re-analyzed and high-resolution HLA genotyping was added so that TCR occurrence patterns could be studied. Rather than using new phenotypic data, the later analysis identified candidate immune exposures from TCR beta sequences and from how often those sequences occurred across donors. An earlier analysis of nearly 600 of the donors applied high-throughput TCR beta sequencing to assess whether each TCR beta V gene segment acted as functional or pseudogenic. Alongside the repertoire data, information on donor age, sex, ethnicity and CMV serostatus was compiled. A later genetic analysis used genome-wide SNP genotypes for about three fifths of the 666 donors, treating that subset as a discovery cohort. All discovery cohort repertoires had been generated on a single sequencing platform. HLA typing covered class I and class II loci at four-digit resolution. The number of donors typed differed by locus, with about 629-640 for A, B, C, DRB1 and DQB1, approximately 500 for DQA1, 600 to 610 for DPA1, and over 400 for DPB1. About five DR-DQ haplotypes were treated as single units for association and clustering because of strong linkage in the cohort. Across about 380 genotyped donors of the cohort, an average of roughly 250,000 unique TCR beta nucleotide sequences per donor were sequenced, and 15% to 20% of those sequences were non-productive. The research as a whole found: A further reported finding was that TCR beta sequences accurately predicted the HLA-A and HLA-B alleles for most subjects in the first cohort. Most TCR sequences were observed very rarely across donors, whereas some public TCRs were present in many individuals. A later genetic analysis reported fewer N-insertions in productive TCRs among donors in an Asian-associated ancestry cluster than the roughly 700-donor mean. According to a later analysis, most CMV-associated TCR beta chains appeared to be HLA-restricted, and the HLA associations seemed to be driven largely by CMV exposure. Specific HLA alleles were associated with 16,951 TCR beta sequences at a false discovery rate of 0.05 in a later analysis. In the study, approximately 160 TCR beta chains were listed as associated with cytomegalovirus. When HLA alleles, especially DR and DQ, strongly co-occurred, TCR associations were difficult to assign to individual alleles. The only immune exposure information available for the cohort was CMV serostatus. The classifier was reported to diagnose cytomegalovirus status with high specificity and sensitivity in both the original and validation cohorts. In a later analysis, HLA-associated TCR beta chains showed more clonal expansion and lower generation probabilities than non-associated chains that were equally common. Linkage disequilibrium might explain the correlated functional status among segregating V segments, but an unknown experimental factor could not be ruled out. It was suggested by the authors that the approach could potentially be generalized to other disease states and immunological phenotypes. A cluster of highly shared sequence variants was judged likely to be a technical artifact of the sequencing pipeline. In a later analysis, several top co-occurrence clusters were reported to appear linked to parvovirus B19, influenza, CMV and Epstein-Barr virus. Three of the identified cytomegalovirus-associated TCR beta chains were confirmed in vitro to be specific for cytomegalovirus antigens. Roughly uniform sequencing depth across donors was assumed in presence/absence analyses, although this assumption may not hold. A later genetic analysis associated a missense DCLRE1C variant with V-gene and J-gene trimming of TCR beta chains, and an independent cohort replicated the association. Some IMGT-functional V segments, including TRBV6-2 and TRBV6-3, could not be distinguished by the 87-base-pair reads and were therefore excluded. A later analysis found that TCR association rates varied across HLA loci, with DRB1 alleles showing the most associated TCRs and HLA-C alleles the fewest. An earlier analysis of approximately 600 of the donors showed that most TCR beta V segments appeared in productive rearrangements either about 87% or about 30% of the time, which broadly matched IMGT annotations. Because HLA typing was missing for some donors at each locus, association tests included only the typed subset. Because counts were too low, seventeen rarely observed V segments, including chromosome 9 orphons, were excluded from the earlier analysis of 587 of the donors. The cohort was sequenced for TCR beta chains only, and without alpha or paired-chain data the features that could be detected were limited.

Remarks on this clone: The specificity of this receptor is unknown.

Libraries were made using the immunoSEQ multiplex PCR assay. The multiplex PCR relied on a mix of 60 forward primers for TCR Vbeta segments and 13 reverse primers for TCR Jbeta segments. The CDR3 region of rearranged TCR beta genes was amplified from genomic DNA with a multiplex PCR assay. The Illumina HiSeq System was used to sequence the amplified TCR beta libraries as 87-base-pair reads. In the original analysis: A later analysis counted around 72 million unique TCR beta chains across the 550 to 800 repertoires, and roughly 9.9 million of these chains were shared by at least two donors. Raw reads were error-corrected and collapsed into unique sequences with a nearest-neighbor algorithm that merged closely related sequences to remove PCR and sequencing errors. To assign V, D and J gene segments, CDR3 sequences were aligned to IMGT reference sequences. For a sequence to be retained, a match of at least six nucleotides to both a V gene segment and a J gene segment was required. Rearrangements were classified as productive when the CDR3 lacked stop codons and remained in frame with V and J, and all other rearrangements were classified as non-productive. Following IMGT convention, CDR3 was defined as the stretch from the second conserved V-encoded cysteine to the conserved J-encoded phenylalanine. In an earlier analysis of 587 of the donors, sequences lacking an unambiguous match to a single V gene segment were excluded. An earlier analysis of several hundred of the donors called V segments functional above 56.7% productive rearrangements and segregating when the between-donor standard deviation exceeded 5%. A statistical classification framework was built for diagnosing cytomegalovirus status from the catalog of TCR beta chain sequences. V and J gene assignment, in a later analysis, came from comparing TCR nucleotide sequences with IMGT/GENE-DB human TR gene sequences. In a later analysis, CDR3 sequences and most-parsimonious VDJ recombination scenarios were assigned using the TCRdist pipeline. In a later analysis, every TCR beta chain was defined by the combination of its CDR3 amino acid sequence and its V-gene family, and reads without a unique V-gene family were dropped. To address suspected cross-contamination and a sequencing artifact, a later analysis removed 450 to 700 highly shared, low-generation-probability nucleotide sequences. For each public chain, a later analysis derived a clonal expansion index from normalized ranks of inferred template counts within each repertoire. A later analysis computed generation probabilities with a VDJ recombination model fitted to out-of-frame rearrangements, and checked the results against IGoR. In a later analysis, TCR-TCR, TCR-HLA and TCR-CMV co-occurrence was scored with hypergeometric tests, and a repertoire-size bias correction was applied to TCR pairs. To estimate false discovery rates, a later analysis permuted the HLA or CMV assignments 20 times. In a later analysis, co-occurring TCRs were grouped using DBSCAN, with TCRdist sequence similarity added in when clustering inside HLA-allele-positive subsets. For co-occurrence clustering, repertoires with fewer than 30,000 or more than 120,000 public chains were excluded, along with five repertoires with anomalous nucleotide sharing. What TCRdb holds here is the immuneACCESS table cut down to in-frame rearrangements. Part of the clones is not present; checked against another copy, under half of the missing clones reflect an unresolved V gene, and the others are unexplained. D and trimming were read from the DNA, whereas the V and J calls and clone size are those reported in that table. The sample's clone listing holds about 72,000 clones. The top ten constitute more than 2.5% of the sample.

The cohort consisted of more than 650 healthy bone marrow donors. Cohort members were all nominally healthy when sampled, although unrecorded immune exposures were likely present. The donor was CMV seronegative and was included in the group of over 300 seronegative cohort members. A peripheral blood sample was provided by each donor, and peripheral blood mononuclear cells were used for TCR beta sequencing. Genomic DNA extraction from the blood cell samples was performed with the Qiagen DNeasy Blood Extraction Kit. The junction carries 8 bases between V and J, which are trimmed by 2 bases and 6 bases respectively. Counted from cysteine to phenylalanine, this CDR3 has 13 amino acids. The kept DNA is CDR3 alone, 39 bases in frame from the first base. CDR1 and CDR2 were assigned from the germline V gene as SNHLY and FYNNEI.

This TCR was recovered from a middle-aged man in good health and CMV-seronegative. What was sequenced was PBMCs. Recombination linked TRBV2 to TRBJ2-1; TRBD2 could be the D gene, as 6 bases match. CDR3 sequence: CASSETSFNEQFF. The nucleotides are TGTGCCAGCAGTGAAACTAGCTTCAATGAGCAGTTCTTC.